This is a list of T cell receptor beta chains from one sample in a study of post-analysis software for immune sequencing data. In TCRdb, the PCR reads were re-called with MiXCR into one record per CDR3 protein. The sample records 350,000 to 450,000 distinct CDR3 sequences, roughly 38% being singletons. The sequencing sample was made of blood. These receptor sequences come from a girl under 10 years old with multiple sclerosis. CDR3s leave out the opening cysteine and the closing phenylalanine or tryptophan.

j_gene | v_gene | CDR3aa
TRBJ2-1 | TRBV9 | ASSIRDSNNEQF
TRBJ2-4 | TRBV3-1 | ASSPTGASAKNIQY
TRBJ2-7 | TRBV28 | ASSQPGLAPYEQY
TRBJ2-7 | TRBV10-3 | AINTGNSYEQY
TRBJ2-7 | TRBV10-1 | ASSGTSAEQY
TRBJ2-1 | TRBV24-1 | ATSDQGARGYNEQF
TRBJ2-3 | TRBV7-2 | ASSPSGQPTDTQY
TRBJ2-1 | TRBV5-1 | ASSSGLAGSYNEQF
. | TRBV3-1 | ASSHGRQETQY
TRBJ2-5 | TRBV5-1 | ASSFGDYRPQETQY
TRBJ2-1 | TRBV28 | ASSYVQGEGSYNEQF
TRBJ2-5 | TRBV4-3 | ASSHFWGDSVKETQY
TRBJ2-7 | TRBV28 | ASSLYLYEQY
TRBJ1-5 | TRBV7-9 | ASSPMVDQPQH
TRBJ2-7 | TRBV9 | VSSAGDFSYEQY
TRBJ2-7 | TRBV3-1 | ASSLEGRRYEQY
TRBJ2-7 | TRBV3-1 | ASREGASYEQY
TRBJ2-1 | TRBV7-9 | ASSFFSYNEQF
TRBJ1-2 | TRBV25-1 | ASSQLGEPGQSYGYT
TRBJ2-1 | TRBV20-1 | SASYGTSGYNEQF
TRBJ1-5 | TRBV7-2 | ASSSGVALTGQPQH
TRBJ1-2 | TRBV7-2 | ASSTQADIGGHGYT
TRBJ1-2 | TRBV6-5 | ASSSFTSQGVDGYT
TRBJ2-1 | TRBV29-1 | SVEVAGGRRYNEQF
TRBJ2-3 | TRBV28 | ASSFEDSTDTQY
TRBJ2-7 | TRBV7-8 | ASSLAWQPNYEQY
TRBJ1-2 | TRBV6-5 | ASSYQGANGYT
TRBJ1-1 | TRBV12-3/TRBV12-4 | ASSLAQGAQGAAF
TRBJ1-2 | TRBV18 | ASSPTRQKANYGYT
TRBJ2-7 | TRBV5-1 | ASSHMEGSAYEQY
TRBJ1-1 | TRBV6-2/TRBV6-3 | ASISVLNTEAF
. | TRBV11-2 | ASSPRTGENQPQY
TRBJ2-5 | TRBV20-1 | SARQAYQETQY
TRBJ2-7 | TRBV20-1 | SARDPIQGREAQY
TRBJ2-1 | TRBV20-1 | SARGRGGRVYNEQF
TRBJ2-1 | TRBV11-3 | ASSAERAGDYNEQF
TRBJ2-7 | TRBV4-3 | ASSQAWQGRYEQY
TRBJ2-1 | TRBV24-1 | ATSDYKGYNEQF
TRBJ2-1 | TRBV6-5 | ASSYFRNPTYEQF
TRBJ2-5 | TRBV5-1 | ASSFRLAGETQY
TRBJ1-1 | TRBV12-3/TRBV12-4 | ASSFGGYTEAF
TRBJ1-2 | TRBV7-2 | ASSLEDRSYGYT
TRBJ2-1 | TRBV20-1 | SARDLKGPSYNEQF
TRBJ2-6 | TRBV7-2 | ASSLVLGSGANVLT